The 17 T cell receptor beta chains below were found in one sample sequenced in a study of CD4 and CD8 cells across lung adenocarcinoma regions. TCRdb used MiXCR to reprocess the PCR reads, holding one entry per CDR3 protein. The sample contains 20,000 or so distinct CDR3 sequences, 50% of which appear only once. The specimen sequenced was CD8+ T cells from the margin of a lung tumor. These receptor sequences come from a male donor with lung adenocarcinoma. The CD4 and CD8 labels of this study may be unreliable.

The V gene is TRBV11-2, the J gene TRBJ2-5, with 7 nucleotides matching TRBD1. The assigned J gene may be wrong: the sequence end matches TRBJ2-7 better. There are 15 residues in the CDR3. The germline V gene has CDR1 SGHAT and CDR2 FQNNGV. CDR3 coding DNA: TGTGCCAGCAGCCAGGGGGTAGCGAAGGACTACGAGCAGTACTTC. Its protein is CASSQGVAKDYEQYF.

The chain combines TRBV11-3 with TRBJ2-3; 14 bases align to TRBD2. The trim removed 5 bases at V and 6 bases at J, leaving 4 bases unmatched. From germline, CDR1 is SGHNT and CDR2 YENEEA. The CDR3 sequence is 15 residues long. CDR3 region: CASSPRTSGGDTQYF. The CDR3 DNA is TGTGCCAGCAGCCCTCGGACTAGCGGGGGGGATACGCAGTATTTT.

Judged by abundance, this clonotype is medium-sized. The chain employs TRBV6-5 and TRBJ2-6; 8 bases are a match to TRBD2. Trimming at V came to 7 bases and at J to 0 bases, leaving 14 bases not matched to a gene. This CDR3 is 19 amino acids long. The germline gives CDR1 MNHEY, CDR2 SVGAGI. The CDR3 is CASTRQNGGALSGANVLTF. CDR3 bases: TGTGCCAGCACACGCCAGAACGGGGGGGCACTCTCTGGGGCCAACGTCCTGACTTTC.

This CDR3 reads CASSRSGAYNEQFF. The CDR3 DNA is TGTGCCAGCAGTCGGTCGGGGGCCTACAATGAGCAGTTCTTC. The chain uses TRBV27 and TRBJ2-1, with a possible D match to TRBD2 (6 bases). CDR3 length: 14 residues. Germline lookup yields CDR1 MNHEY and CDR2 SMNVEV (reference sequence). Trimming cost V 5 bases and J 2 bases, with 10 bases left between them.

The sample holds a few counts of this clonotype. V gene TRBV6-4 combines with J gene TRBJ1-1, with unresolved D. Germline V lookup: CDR1 MRHNA, CDR2 SNTAGT. The CDR3 runs to 14 residues. V dropped 5 bases and J dropped 1 base, with 11 bases sitting between them. The CDR3 loop is CASSRSPGNTEAFF. The CDR3 DNA follows: TGTGCCAGCAGTCGGTCTCCCGGGAACACTGAAGCTTTCTTT.

The gene calls are TRBV4-1 and TRBJ2-4; weak D call: TRBD1 (5 bases). Near its end, the DNA agrees better with TRBJ2-7, so the J call may be wrong. This CDR3 region has 15 residues. In germline, CDR1 is MGHRA, CDR2 YSYEKL. In nucleotides, the CDR3 is TGCGCCAGCAGCCAAGAAGTCTCGACAGCCTACGAGCAGTACTTC. This encodes CASSQEVSTAYEQYF.

This chain connects TRBV3-1 to TRBJ2-1; D is uncertain. The DNA matches TRBJ2-7 better at its end, which makes the J call doubtful. CDR1 and CDR2 from the germline V gene are LGHDT and YNNKEL (reference sequence). The CDR3 totals 14 residues. The CDR3 coding sequence is TGTGCCAGCAGCCAAGGCGGACGGACCTTGGAGCAGTACTTC. This gives the protein CASSQGGRTLEQYF.

The V and J genes are TRBV27 and TRBJ2-4, with TRBD1 matching over 8 bases. The V and J ends lost 6 bases and 13 bases, in that order; junction bases with no gene match: 17. The CDR3 extends over 15 amino acids. Germline assignment: CDR1 MNHEY and CDR2 SMNVEV (reference sequence). CDR3 in DNA: TGTGCCAGCAGCCCAGGGGGCCCGGCCAAAGAGATCCAGTACTTC. Residues: CASSPGGPAKEIQYF.

The genes are TRBV6-1 and TRBJ2-3; 10 bases fit TRBD2. The end of the DNA is better explained by TRBJ2-7, so the J call may be wrong. Germline values: CDR1 MNHNS, CDR2 SASEGT. CDR3 length: 15 amino acids. CDR3 in DNA: TGTGCCAGGGGTTTCGGGACTAGCGACCAAGATACGCAGTACTTC. It specifies CARGFGTSDQDTQYF.

The CDR3 spells CASSAGTVPSYEQYF. CDR3 DNA sequence: TGTGCCAGCAGTGCCGGGACAGTACCCTCCTACGAGCAGTACTTC. V usage is TRBV27 and J usage is TRBJ2-7, with 7 bases identical to TRBD1. Germline V gene lookup returns CDR1 MNHEY and CDR2 SMNVEV (reference sequence). With V trimmed by 5 bases and J by 0 bases, 7 bases remained unmatched. The CDR3 has 15 residues.

This clonotype was counted once. Germline is not matched at one junction end, which may reflect a read error. This chain uses TRBV10-1 with TRBJ2-3; either TRBD1 or TRBD2 may supply D (6 bases each). The CDR3 covers 15 residues. The germline V gene encodes CDR1 WNHNN and CDR2 SYGVQD (reference sequence). CDR3 coding DNA: TGCGCCAGCGGTGAGGGGGGTTGTGGCACAGATACGCAGTATTTT. It codes for CASGEGGCGTDTQYF.

CDR3 DNA sequence: TGTGCCAGCAGGCCCGGGGGTGCGGACCAAGAGACCCAGTACTTC. Its translation is CASRPGGADQETQYF. This chain joins TRBV27 and TRBJ2-5; weak D call: TRBD2 (6 bases). The CDR3 extends over 15 amino acids. Per germline, CDR1 MNHEY and CDR2 SMNVEV (reference sequence). The V end lost 6 bases, the J end lost 0 bases, and 14 bases lay between the germline ends.

Notes on this clonotype: One end of the junction is discordant with germline, which a read error may explain. The V gene is TRBV10-1, the J gene TRBJ2-4; D tentatively reads TRBD1 or TRBD2 (5 bases each). The CDR3 consists of 14 residues. Germline V CDR1 and CDR2: WNHNN, SYGVQD (reference sequence). In DNA, the CDR3 is TGCGCCAGCACTGGGACGTGGGCCAAAGATACTCAGTACTTT. Translating it yields CASTGTWAKDTQYF.

This clonotype showed up just a few times. CDR3 bases: TGTGCCAGCAGCTTAGAGTTAATGCAGACCCAGTACTTC. It translates to CASSLELMQTQYF. The rearrangement uses TRBV11-2 and TRBJ2-1; no reliable D call. The J call is uncertain, as TRBJ2-5 better fits the DNA end. The CDR3 has 13 residues. Germline CDR1 SGHAT, CDR2 FQNNGV.

This clonotype turned up a few times. V gene TRBV6-5 combines with J gene TRBJ2-3; tentative D call: TRBD1 (5 bases). Germline V gene lookup returns CDR1 MNHEY and CDR2 SVGAGI. The CDR3 runs 15 residues. Between the trimmed V and J ends, which lost 0 bases and 2 bases, there was a span of 9 bases. The CDR3 bases are TGTGCCAGCAGTTACTCTGGCAGGGACACAGATACGCAGTATTTT. It yields the protein CASSYSGRDTDTQYF.

This clonotype qualifies as medium-sized. The rearrangement joins TRBV6-1 to TRBJ2-3; no clear D gene. CDR3 length: 14 residues. Germline V CDR1 and CDR2: MNHNS, SASEGT. V was clipped by 1 base and J by 0 bases, with 5 bases between them. CDR3 in amino acids: CASSEVGSTDTQYF. The DNA for the CDR3 is TGTGCCAGCAGTGAAGTTGGCAGCACAGATACGCAGTATTTT.

Turning to this clonotype: Relative to the germline gene, one junction end is altered; a read error may explain this. This chain links TRBV6-1 with TRBJ2-3, with 7 bases that match TRBD2. CDR1 is MNHNS, CDR2 SASEGT, per germline. The CDR3 totals 15 residues. The chain's CDR3 is CARGDRAGAADTQYF. The CDR3 DNA is TGTGCCAGGGGTGATCGGGCGGGAGCCGCAGATACCCAGTATTTT.